The 10 T cell receptor beta chains reported below all come from one sample, sequenced in a study of immune cell composition in non-small cell lung cancer. The normal lung sample lay at least 3 cm, and maximally far, from the tumour. Clones were sequenced by immunoSEQ multiplex PCR, and TCRdb holds only the in-frame ones, with some missing. The sample consists of several thousand clones, about 73% of them appearing once. Sample: non-adjacent lung tissue. These receptors were obtained from a human donor with non-small cell lung cancer.

The rearrangement joins TRBV4-1 to TRBJ1-5; no definite D call. The CDR3 totals 15 residues. V gave up 4 bases and J gave up 5 bases, with 15 bases separating them. Germline CDR1 is MGHRA and CDR2 is YSYEKL. The CDR3 region is CASSRAELADQPQHF. In DNA form, the CDR3 reads TGCGCCAGCAGCCGAGCAGAGCTTGCGGATCAGCCCCAGCATTTT.

This clone showed up just a few times. V is TRBV19 and J is TRBJ1-1, with D possibly matching TRBD1 (6 bases). Trimming pared 3 bases from V and 6 bases from J, leaving 17 bases between. This CDR3 comprises 15 residues. Germline assignment: CDR1 LNHDA and CDR2 SQIVND (reference sequence). The CDR3 DNA reads TGTGCCAGTAGTATCTCAGGGGACCGGATGGCTGAAGCTTTCTTT. This sequence encodes CASSISGDRMAEAFF.

The chain has TRBV5-6 and TRBJ1-1, with 7 bases aligning to TRBD1. This CDR3 has 15 amino acids. The J segment lost 5 bases and the V segment lost 6 bases, leaving 13 bases of the junction unmatched. Germline CDR1 SGHDT, CDR2 YYEEEE. CDR3 sequence (DNA): TGTGCCAGCACGAATATAAGACAGGGATCAACTGAAGCTTTCTTT. Encoded protein: CASTNIRQGSTEAFF. The full variable domain, rest sourced from reference TRBV5-6 and TRBJ1-1, is DAGVTQSPTHLIKTRGQQVTLRCSPKSGHDTVSWYQQALGQGPQFIFQYYEEEERQRGNFPDRFSGHQFPNYSSELNVNALLLGDSALYLCASTNIRQGSTEAFFGQGTRLTVV.

The chain employs TRBV11-2 and TRBJ2-7, with TRBD2 matching over 11 bases. The V gene's germline CDR1 is SGHAT and CDR2 FQNNGV. V was clipped by 1 base and J by 3 bases; unmatched bases: 2. The CDR3 length is 15 residues. CDR3 sequence (DNA): TGTGCCAGCAGCTTAGTAGCGGGAGGGAACTACGAGCAGTACGTC. It codes for CASSLVAGGNYEQYV.

The table lists this clone with a count of one. The chain recombines TRBV6-5 with TRBJ2-1; 7 bases fit TRBD1. This CDR3 is 14 amino acids long. V was pared by 2 bases and J by 9 bases, with 7 bases of the junction left unmatched. Germline loops: CDR1 MNHEY, CDR2 SVGAGI. The CDR3 nucleotides are TGTGCCAGCAGTTACCTGACAGGGAGTAGTGAGCAGTTCTTC. It is translated as CASSYLTGSSEQFF.

This clone was seen a few times. This chain connects TRBV5-1 to TRBJ2-3; TRBD2 aligns across 8 bases. The ends lost 3 bases at V and 0 bases at J; junction bases unmatched: 3. Germline CDR1 and CDR2: SGHRS and YFSETQ. The CDR3 covers 15 residues. CDR3 in DNA: TGCGCCAGCAGCTATGGACTAGCTAGCACAGATACGCAGTATTTT. Protein product: CASSYGLASTDTQYF.

This chain links TRBV5-1 with TRBJ1-1, with D possibly TRBD1 on 5 matching bases. V lost 1 base and J lost 0, with 10 bases in between. Per the germline V gene, CDR1 is SGHRS and CDR2 is YFSETQ. CDR3 size: 15 residues. In DNA, the CDR3 is TGCGCCAGCAGCTTGAGGGGCGGGATGAACACTGAAGCTTTCTTT. Protein sequence: CASSLRGGMNTEAFF.

This clone was observed once. The rearrangement uses TRBV5-6 and TRBJ1-1; TRBD1 agrees at 7 bases. Germline values: CDR1 SGHDT, CDR2 YYEEEE. The CDR3 spans 14 residues. Trimming removed 2 bases from V and 0 bases from J; junction bases left unmatched: 1. For the CDR3, the DNA is TGTGCCAGCAGCTTCGACAGGGTGAACACTGAAGCTTTCTTT. This translates into CASSFDRVNTEAFF. The full variable domain, in which reference TRBV5-6 and TRBJ1-1 provide the parts outside the CDR3, is DAGVTQSPTHLIKTRGQQVTLRCSPKSGHDTVSWYQQALGQGPQFIFQYYEEEERQRGNFPDRFSGHQFPNYSSELNVNALLLGDSALYLCASSFDRVNTEAFFGQGTRLTVV.

The count of this clone is one. The rearrangement uses TRBV5-1 and TRBJ1-6; D is ambiguous. Germline lookup yields CDR1 SGHRS and CDR2 YFSETQ. The CDR3 loop spans 16 amino acids. V was pared by 0 bases and J by 0 bases, with 7 bases between. CDR3 bases: TGCGCCAGCAGCTTGGGAGGCGGCTCCTATAATTCACCCCTCCACTTT. It codes for CASSLGGGSYNSPLHF. The whole variable domain, filled in from reference TRBV5-1 and TRBJ1-6, reads KAGVTQTPRYLIKTRGQQVTLSCSPISGHRSVSWYQQTPGQGLQFLFEYFSETQRNKGNFPGRFSGRQFSNSRSEMNVSTLELGDSALYLCASSLGGGSYNSPLHFGNGTRLTVT.

J is TRBJ1-1 and V is TRBV5-1, with TRBD1 as a possible D gene (6 bases). Trimming left V 1 base short and J 0 bases short, with 22 bases between. CDR1 and CDR2 (germline): SGHRS, YFSETQ. The CDR3 contains 19 residues. CDR3 coding DNA: TGCGCCAGCAGCTTGCAGGGGCGACGAAGCAGCTTCATGAACACTGAAGCTTTCTTT. Its translation is CASSLQGRRSSFMNTEAFF.